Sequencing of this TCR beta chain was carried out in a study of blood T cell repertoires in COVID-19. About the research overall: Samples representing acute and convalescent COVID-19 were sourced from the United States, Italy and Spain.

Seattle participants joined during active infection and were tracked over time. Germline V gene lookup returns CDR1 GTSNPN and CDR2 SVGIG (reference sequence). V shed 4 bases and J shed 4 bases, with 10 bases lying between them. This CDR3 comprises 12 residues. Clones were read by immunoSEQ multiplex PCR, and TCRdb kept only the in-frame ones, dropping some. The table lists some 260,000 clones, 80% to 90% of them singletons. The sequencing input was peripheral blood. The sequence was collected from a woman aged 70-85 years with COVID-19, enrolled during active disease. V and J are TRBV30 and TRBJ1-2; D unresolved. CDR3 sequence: CAWTAASYGYTF. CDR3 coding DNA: TGTGCCTGGACCGCGGCTTCCTATGGCTACACCTTC.